The 20 T cell receptor beta chains presented below share a single source sample, sequenced in a study of cytomegalovirus exposure and HLA in healthy donors. Some clones are missing from TCRdb's copy, which holds only in-frame ones; the method was immunoSEQ multiplex PCR. The repertoire holds 40,000 to 55,000 clones, with approximately 94% as singletons. Material: PBMCs. Every receptor here comes from a woman aged 18-29 years in good health and CMV-seronegative.

The CDR3 DNA follows: TGTGCCAGTAGTATGGTCCCCGGAGCTAATGAAAAACTGTTTTTT. Its translation is CASSMVPGANEKLFF. V and J are TRBV19 and TRBJ1-4, with unresolved D. The CDR3 consists of 15 residues. V lost 3 bases, J lost 3 bases, and 11 bases lay in between. The germline CDR1 and CDR2 sequences are LNHDA and SQIVND (reference sequence).

The DNA of the CDR3 is TGTGCCAGTAATTCCCAGGGGGTAATCGGGGAGCTGTTTTTT. As protein: CASNSQGVIGELFF. The chain recombines TRBV19 with TRBJ2-2, with 7 positions matching TRBD1. This CDR3 spans 14 amino acids. The trim removed 7 bases at V and 7 bases at J, leaving 9 bases unmatched. Germline-derived CDR1 and CDR2 are LNHDA and SQIVND (reference sequence).

The CDR3 loop reads CASSPHGLKSSYEQYF. Here the CDR3 DNA reads TGCGCCAGCAGCCCTCATGGGCTAAAGAGCTCCTACGAGCAGTACTTC. V usage is TRBV4-1 and J usage is TRBJ2-7; D gene uncertain. CDR3 length: 16 amino acids. CDR1 is MGHRA, CDR2 YSYEKL, per germline. Trimming shortened V by 4 bases and J by 0 bases, and 16 bases separated the two germline ends.

The CDR3 DNA is TGTGCCAGCAGCGTAGGGATAGGCAGGGTTCGGCCCCAAGCCGGGGAGCTGTTTTTT. Its protein is CASSVGIGRVRPQAGELFF. J is TRBJ2-2 and V is TRBV9, with D perhaps TRBD1 (5 bases). The germline V gene has CDR1 SGDLS and CDR2 YYNGEE. V lost 0 bases and J lost 6, with 24 bases in between. CDR3 size: 19 residues.

This clone came up a few times. This chain links TRBV7-3 with TRBJ2-1; 8 bases match TRBD2. The CDR3 runs 16 residues. CDR1 SGHTA and CDR2 FQGTGA come from the germline V gene. The V and J ends lost 1 base and 6 bases, in that order; junction bases with no gene match: 8. The CDR3 loop is CASSLSGGRFPNEQFF. The CDR3, as DNA: TGTGCCAGCAGCTTAAGCGGCGGGAGGTTTCCCAATGAGCAGTTCTTC.

J is TRBJ1-2 and V is TRBV28; a weak D match, TRBD1 (6 bases). Trimming cost V 4 bases and J 4 bases, with 16 bases left between them. Germline V gives CDR1 MDHEN, CDR2 SYDVKM. CDR3 length: 15 residues. The CDR3 DNA is TGTGCCAGCAGTTCTGGGGGGGGGCGGCTCTATGGCTACACCTTC. Translated: CASSSGGGRLYGYTF.

This rearrangement joins TRBV28 to TRBJ2-5, with D maybe TRBD1 (6 bases). The CDR3 loop spans 16 amino acids. The V end was cut by 0 bases, the J end by 5 bases, with 16 bases between. Germline assignment: CDR1 MDHEN and CDR2 SYDVKM. CDR3 amino acids: CASSLWFLGQEETQYF. The CDR3 DNA is TGTGCCAGCAGTTTATGGTTCTTGGGACAAGAGGAGACCCAGTACTTC. The complete variable domain, with remaining parts taken from reference TRBV28 and TRBJ2-5, reads DVKVTQSSRYLVKRTGEKVFLECVQDMDHENMFWYRQDPGLGLRLIYFSYDVKMKEKGDIPEGYSVSREKKERFSLILESASTNQTSMYLCASSLWFLGQEETQYFGPGTRLLVL.

This rearrangement joins TRBV7-9 to TRBJ2-7; D perhaps matches TRBD2 (5 bases). The CDR3 runs 13 residues. Looked up from germline, CDR1 is SEHNR and CDR2 is FQNEAQ (reference sequence). Trimming cost V 8 bases and J 0 bases, with 11 bases left between them. The CDR3 sequence: CASSEGSSYEQYF. The CDR3 DNA reads TGTGCCAGCTCGGAAGGGAGCTCCTACGAGCAGTACTTC.

The CDR3 region has the DNA TGTGCCAGCAGTTTATTTTCAGGGGGGAGCAATCAGCCCCAGCATTTT. Residues: CASSLFSGGSNQPQHF. This chain connects TRBV28 to TRBJ1-5; the match to TRBD1 covers 7 bases. Unmatched junction bases numbered 4, after V lost 1 base and J lost 1 base. This CDR3 region has 16 residues. Germline CDR1 MDHEN, CDR2 SYDVKM.

The V call is TRBV28, the J call TRBJ1-1; D is uncertain. Trimming took off 1 base at V and 7 bases at J, with 7 bases between the two ends. The length of the CDR3 is 12 residues. Per the germline V gene, CDR1 is MDHEN and CDR2 is SYDVKM. In DNA form, the CDR3 reads TGTGCCAGCAGTTTATCGCACAGTGAAGCTTTCTTT. Its translation: CASSLSHSEAFF.

V gene TRBV27 combines with J gene TRBJ1-5; 8 positions match TRBD1. This CDR3 has 14 residues. CDR1 is MNHEY and CDR2 is SMNVEV in the germline V gene (reference sequence). V lost 8 bases to trimming and J lost 3 bases; unmatched junction nucleotides: 6. The CDR3 sequence: CASRPGQVNQPQHF. CDR3 DNA sequence: TGTGCCAGCCGACCGGGACAGGTCAATCAGCCCCAGCATTTT.

This chain connects TRBV2 to TRBJ1-3, with unresolved D. The CDR3 is 13 amino acids. CDR1 and CDR2 from the germline V gene are SNHLY and FYNNEI. Deletions cut 2 bases from V and 4 bases from J, with 6 bases between. The chain's CDR3 is CASSENIGNTIYF. CDR3 DNA sequence: TGTGCCAGCAGTGAAAACATAGGAAACACCATATATTTT.

For this clone: Distinct nucleotide sequences in the sample also encode this CDR3. The V gene is TRBV5-4, the J gene TRBJ2-7, with 10 bases fitting TRBD2. The CDR3 loop spans 17 amino acids. V shed 1 base and J 4 bases; nucleotides not matched to a gene: 11. Germline CDR1 reads SGHNT; CDR2 reads YYREEE (reference sequence). The CDR3 DNA reads as TGTGCCAGCAGCTTGTATCGTCCTAGCGGGAGTAGGTACGAGCAGTACTTC. Translated, it gives CASSLYRPSGSRYEQYF.

This rearrangement joins TRBV28 to TRBJ2-4, with 14 bases identical to TRBD2. There are 16 residues in the CDR3. Trimming took 8 bases from V and 5 from J; bases not matched to a gene: 8. Germline V CDR1 and CDR2: MDHEN, SYDVKM. CDR3 sequence (DNA): TGTGCCAGCCTGACTAGCGGGAGGGCCGGGGAAAACATTCAGTACTTC. Translation gives CASLTSGRAGENIQYF.

This rearrangement joins TRBV19 to TRBJ1-2, with TRBD1 identical over 9 bases. The CDR3 covers 15 residues. With 7 bases clipped from V and 2 bases from J, the junction kept 8 bases outside the gene matches. The germline V gene encodes CDR1 LNHDA and CDR2 SQIVND (reference sequence). The CDR3: CASNSGTGLNYGYTF. As DNA, the CDR3 is TGTGCCAGTAATTCCGGGACAGGGTTAAACTATGGCTACACCTTC. Full variable domain (outside the CDR3, taken from reference TRBV19 and TRBJ1-2): DGGITQSPKYLFRKEGQNVTLSCEQNLNHDAMYWYRQDPGQGLRLIYYSQIVNDFQKGDIAEGYSVSREKKESFPLTVTSAQKNPTAFYLCASNSGTGLNYGYTFGSGTRLTVV.

V is TRBV5-1 and J is TRBJ2-7, with D maybe TRBD1 (5 bases). V lost 4 bases and J lost 0, with 11 bases in between. Germline assignment: CDR1 SGHRS and CDR2 YFSETQ. This CDR3 contains 14 residues. Here the CDR3 DNA reads TGCGCCAGCAGCATTCAGGGTAGCTCCTACGAGCAGTACTTC. Amino acid sequence: CASSIQGSSYEQYF.

The chain is built from TRBV28 and TRBJ2-7; 9 bases line up with TRBD2. The V gene end was trimmed by 2 bases and the J gene end by 4 bases; junction bases not matched to a gene: 3. Germline assignment: CDR1 MDHEN and CDR2 SYDVKM. CDR3 length: 14 amino acids. CDR3 in amino acids: CASSLGRGGYEQYF. CDR3 DNA sequence: TGTGCCAGCAGTTTAGGGCGGGGGGGGTACGAGCAGTACTTC.

V and J are TRBV4-2 and TRBJ2-7; 7 nucleotides match TRBD1. This CDR3 comprises 15 residues. J lost 2 bases, V lost 3 bases, and 7 bases had no gene match. Looked up from germline, CDR1 is LGHNA and CDR2 is YNFKEQ. The CDR3: CASSQREGTAYEQYF. CDR3 bases: TGTGCCAGCAGCCAGAGGGAAGGGACAGCCTACGAGCAGTACTTC.

The chain combines TRBV28 with TRBJ2-3; 8 bases align to TRBD2. V lost 8 bases to trimming and J lost 4 bases; unmatched junction nucleotides: 8. Germline CDR1 reads MDHEN; CDR2 reads SYDVKM. The CDR3 has 14 residues. The CDR3 DNA reads TGTGCCAGCGTAACCCGGGGGGGATCAGATACGCAGTATTTT. Encoded protein: CASVTRGGSDTQYF.

The chain is built from TRBV6-5 and TRBJ2-7; D gene uncertain. V was pared by 5 bases and J by 3 bases, with 14 bases between. This CDR3 is 14 amino acids long. Germline V gives CDR1 MNHEY, CDR2 SVGAGI. The CDR3 DNA sequence: TGTGCCAGCAGTGTGGTAGAAGCAAACTACGAGCAGTACTTC. Encoded protein: CASSVVEANYEQYF.